This TCR beta chain was recorded in a study of T cells expressing NK-cell markers. Comments on this clonotype: Its antigen remains unknown.

Study findings and constraints: These clonotypes additionally ranked first within the CD3+CD56-NKG2C+ fraction of a few donors.

Germline V gene sequence: CDR1 SNHLY, CDR2 FYNNEI. This CDR3 has 16 residues. From the 5' RACE reads, TCRdb lists one entry per CDR3 protein and no DNA. This sample's table reports more than 400,000 distinct CDR3 sequences. The sequenced sample consisted of blood T cells: a sorted CD56 or NKG2C T cell subset, CD4+ or CD8+ T cells, or bulk PBMC T cells (not recorded which). V is TRBV2 and J is TRBJ1-5; TCRdb's D gene call, TRBD1, goes unchecked for lack of DNA. This clonotype originated in a woman between 18 and 70 years old in good health. CDR3 residues: CASRLGVGAGNQPQHF.